The 21 T cell receptor beta chains below come from one sample, sequenced in a study of T cells in Graves' hyperthyroidism and ophthalmopathy (dated by TCRdb to the late 2010s). Library preparation used multiplex PCR. Sequencing relied on an Illumina HiSeq 2000. TCR beta CDR3 regions were amplified from RNA transcripts. For the first round of RT-PCR on the TCR CDR3, the HTBI primer set was used together with the Qiagen OneStep RT-PCR kit. The public sequencing data were trimmed at Q25 with fastp and processed into clonotypes with MiXCR by TCRdb, which kept only in-frame beta chains. When rows share a CDR3 protein, they turn into one entry using the most common DNA and genes. The sample table holds 550,000 to 600,000 distinct CDR3 sequences, of which approximately 16% were seen once. Of the sample, around 18% falls within the top ten clones. The sample consisted of blood. Receptor source: a woman under 30 with Graves' hyperthyroidism.

This clonotype was seen repeatedly, ten times or more. V and J are TRBV10-3 and TRBJ2-2; 10 nucleotides align to TRBD2. This CDR3 is built from 17 residues. Trimming at V came to 3 bases and at J to 3 bases, leaving 7 bases not matched to a gene. Germline CDR1 reads ENHRY; CDR2 reads SYGVKD. The CDR3 sequence is CAISDPLAGRDTGELFF. DNA of the CDR3: TGTGCCATCAGTGACCCACTAGCGGGGAGAGACACCGGGGAGCTGTTTTTT.

A few counts support this clonotype. The gene calls are TRBV18 and TRBJ1-5; D remains ambiguous. The CDR3 has 16 amino acids. The V end was cut by 2 bases, the J end by 2 bases, with 13 bases between. Per germline, CDR1 KGHSH and CDR2 LQKENI. The CDR3 loop is CASSPKGGSGNQPQHF. The CDR3, as DNA: TGTGCCAGCTCACCAAAGGGAGGGTCGGGCAATCAGCCCCAGCATTTT. Variable domain in full (rest from reference TRBV18 and TRBJ1-5): NAGVMQNPRHLVRRRGQEARLRCSPMKGHSHVYWYRQLPEEGLKFMVYLQKENIIDESGMPKERFSAEFPKEGPSILRIQQVVRGDSAAYFCASSPKGGSGNQPQHFGDGTRLSIL.

This chain connects TRBV12-5 to TRBJ1-1; TRBD1 might be the D (5 bases). The CDR3 loop spans 17 amino acids. V lost 2 bases and J lost 1, with 17 bases in between. CDR1 is LGHNT and CDR2 is FRNRAP in the germline V gene. CDR3 nucleotide sequence: TGTGCTAGTGGTTTGCCCACCCATCGGGGCTCGAACACTGAAGCTTTCTTT. It specifies CASGLPTHRGSNTEAFF.

This clonotype appeared many times. This chain uses TRBV6-8 with TRBJ2-6, with D hard to call. Per germline, CDR1 MNHGY and CDR2 SAAAGT. The CDR3 sequence is 17 residues long. Trimming removed 0 bases from V and 0 bases from J, with 9 bases in between. CDR3 coding DNA: TGTGCCAGCAGTTACTCGAGTGGGGTCTCTGGGGCCAACGTCCTGACTTTC. Translated, it gives CASSYSSGVSGANVLTF.

This clonotype has just a few counts. This chain joins TRBV6-1 and TRBJ2-1; no definite D call. CDR1 and CDR2 (germline): MNHNS, SASEGT. V shed 5 bases and J shed 0 bases, with 14 bases lying between them. This CDR3 is 16 amino acids long. The CDR3 protein is CASSNRRVASYNEQFF. The CDR3 nucleotides are TGTGCCAGCAGTAACCGCCGTGTGGCCTCCTACAATGAGCAGTTCTTC.

J is TRBJ2-7 and V is TRBV28; weak D call: TRBD1 (6 bases). Trimming removed 3 bases from V and 3 bases from J, with 15 bases in between. From germline, CDR1 is MDHEN and CDR2 SYDVKM. This CDR3 spans 15 amino acids. CDR3 sequence: CASSFLLRTDYEQYF. CDR3 coding DNA: TGTGCCAGCAGTTTTCTTTTGAGGACAGACTACGAGCAGTACTTC.

V and J are TRBV2 and TRBJ1-6; no reliable D call. CDR1 is SNHLY and CDR2 is FYNNEI in the germline V gene. Trimming removed 0 bases from V and 1 base from J, with 13 bases in between. The CDR3 runs 18 residues. The CDR3 loop reads CASSEAYETDSYNSPLHF. CDR3 DNA: TGTGCCAGCAGTGAAGCGTATGAGACGGATTCCTATAATTCACCCCTCCACTTT.

The gene calls are TRBV2 and TRBJ2-1, with a tentative D call TRBD2 (6 bases). The CDR3 has 16 amino acids. Germline CDR1 is SNHLY and CDR2 is FYNNEI. V lost 2 bases, J lost 3 bases, and 14 bases lay in between. In nucleotides, the CDR3 is TGTGCCAGCAGTGAATTTAGGGCGGGGTTCTACAATGAGCAGTTCTTC. Translated: CASSEFRAGFYNEQFF.

This clonotype was seen only a few times. The genes are TRBV19 and TRBJ1-5; weak D call: TRBD1 (6 bases). The CDR3 has 14 amino acids. CDR1 is LNHDA and CDR2 is SQIVND in the germline V gene (reference sequence). Deletions cut 5 bases from V and 3 bases from J, with 11 bases between. DNA for the CDR3: TGTGCCAGTAGTGGGGGGGCCAACAATCAGCCCCAGCATTTT. Its protein is CASSGGANNQPQHF. The full variable domain, completed using reference TRBV19 and TRBJ1-5, is DGGITQSPKYLFRKEGQNVTLSCEQNLNHDAMYWYRQDPGQGLRLIYYSQIVNDFQKGDIAEGYSVSREKKESFPLTVTSAQKNPTAFYLCASSGGANNQPQHFGDGTRLSIL.

This clonotype has a count of ten or more. CDR3 loop: CASSILQDLSGNTIYF. In DNA, the CDR3 is TGTGCCAGCAGCATACTCCAAGATTTGTCTGGAAACACCATATATTTT. The chain links TRBV11-2 to TRBJ1-3; D not resolved. Looked up from germline, CDR1 is SGHAT and CDR2 is FQNNGV. Trimming shortened V by 5 bases and J by 1 base, and 15 bases separated the two germline ends. The CDR3 is 16 residues long.

This clonotype was seen many times. At one of its ends the junction is not consistent with the germline gene, which may arise from a read error. CDR3 sequence (DNA): TGTGCCAGCAGTTTAGCGGGCCCCCAAGAGACCCAGTACTTC. Protein sequence: CASSLAGPQETQYF. The chain is built from TRBV7-2 and TRBJ2-5, with 7 bases matching TRBD2. The germline CDR1 and CDR2 sequences are SGHTA and FQGNSA. CDR3 size: 14 residues.

The gene calls are TRBV7-9 and TRBJ1-2; perhaps TRBD1 as D (6 bases). Looked up from germline, CDR1 is SEHNR and CDR2 is FQNEAQ (reference sequence). This CDR3 is built from 15 residues. Trimming cost V 0 bases and J 8 bases, with 16 bases left between them. CDR3 loop: CASSLAHGGGDGYTF. CDR3 bases: TGTGCCAGCAGCTTAGCGCACGGCGGGGGCGACGGCTACACCTTC.

This clonotype was seen ten or more times. The rearrangement joins TRBV9 to TRBJ2-7; 11 nucleotides line up with TRBD2. The CDR3 loop spans 18 amino acids. Germline CDR1 is SGDLS and CDR2 is YYNGEE. V lost 0 bases and J lost 2; bases outside the gene matches: 10. The CDR3 sequence is CASSVAVVDSGGAYEQYF. The CDR3 DNA reads as TGTGCCAGCAGCGTAGCCGTGGTAGATAGCGGGGGGGCCTACGAGCAGTACTTC.

In this sample, this clonotype turned up many times. The chain joins TRBV29-1 to TRBJ2-7, with D maybe TRBD2 (5 bases). Germline V lookup: CDR1 SQVTM, CDR2 ANQGSEA. The CDR3 has 12 amino acids. V was clipped by 4 bases and J by 2 bases, with 9 bases between them. The CDR3 DNA reads TGCAGCGTTGTGTTCGGGACCTACGAGCAGTACTTC. Its protein product is CSVVFGTYEQYF.

This clonotype was seen repeatedly, ten times or more. The chain has TRBV12-3 or TRBV12-4 and TRBJ1-1; the match to TRBD1 covers 8 bases. V gave up 6 bases and J gave up 4 bases; unmatched junction bases: 4. The CDR3 runs 13 residues. CDR3 sequence (DNA): TGTGCCAGCAGCTCGGACAGGGCCACTGAAGCTTTCTTT. This sequence encodes CASSSDRATEAFF.

In its sample, this clonotype was seen a few times. The V call is TRBV12-3 or TRBV12-4, the J call TRBJ2-7; 10 bases are a match to TRBD2. J was trimmed by 2 bases and V by 5 bases; bases with no gene match: 3. This CDR3 contains 14 residues. The CDR3 region is CASSRTSGPYEQYF. The CDR3 DNA reads as TGTGCCAGCAGTCGGACTAGCGGACCCTACGAGCAGTACTTC.

This clonotype was counted many times. The chain recombines TRBV13 with TRBJ2-3; D is possibly TRBD1 (6 bases). CDR1 and CDR2 (germline): PRHDT, FYEKMQ (reference sequence). V lost 0 bases, J lost 2 bases, and 9 bases lay in between. CDR3 length: 15 residues. Here the CDR3 reads CASSLGTGVTDTQYF. The CDR3 nucleotides read TGTGCCAGCAGCTTAGGGACAGGTGTCACAGATACGCAGTATTTT.

The chain recombines TRBV29-1 with TRBJ2-1; the match to TRBD1 covers 8 bases. V shed 3 bases, J shed 0 bases, and the junction held 1 base outside the gene matches. The CDR3 contains 14 residues. In germline, CDR1 is SQVTM, CDR2 ANQGSEA. CDR3 DNA sequence: TGCAGCGTTGAGGACAGGGCCTCCTACAATGAGCAGTTCTTC. This translates into CSVEDRASYNEQFF.

This clonotype appeared a few times. The chain recombines TRBV19 with TRBJ2-3; D is possibly TRBD2 (5 bases). Germline CDR1 and CDR2: LNHDA and SQIVND (reference sequence). The germline V and J ends were trimmed by 6 bases and 3 bases, with 10 bases remaining between them. This CDR3 is built from 13 residues. The CDR3 sequence: CASSTGLTDTQYF. In nucleotides, the CDR3 is TGTGCCAGTAGCACCGGACTGACAGATACGCAGTATTTT.

The sample holds many counts of this clonotype. This chain links TRBV29-1 with TRBJ2-5; 8 positions match TRBD1. Germline loops: CDR1 SQVTM, CDR2 ANQGSEA. The CDR3 is made up of 14 amino acids. The V and J ends lost 7 bases and 5 bases, in that order; junction bases with no gene match: 12. Written as DNA, the CDR3 is TGCAGCGCCGCCGGTGGGACAGGAAGGGAGACCCAGTACTTC. It encodes CSAAGGTGRETQYF.

A remark on this clonotype: Relative to the germline gene, one junction end is altered; a read error may explain this. J is TRBJ2-7 and V is TRBV28; 7 nucleotides align to TRBD1. CDR1 and CDR2 (germline): MDHEN, SYDVKM. CDR3 length equals 14 residues. DNA of the CDR3: TGTGCCAGCAGTTCCACGGGACAGTCCTACGAGCAGTGCTTC. This gives the protein CASSSTGQSYEQCF.